Below are 18 T cell receptor beta chains sequenced from a single sample in a study of T cell clonotyping in hematopoietic cell transplantation. Libraries were prepared by immunoSEQ multiplex PCR; TCRdb keeps only in-frame clonotypes and omits some of them. The profile shows approximately 8,700 clones, 65% to 90% of them singletons. Sequences were derived from PBMCs, sampled 180 days after allogeneic stem cell transplant. These receptors originate from a female patient between 30 and 40 years old who had an allogeneic stem cell transplant, so the T cells may come from the graft donor. Some clones in this sample may be carry-over from other donors' samples.

This chain connects TRBV7-2 to TRBJ2-2; 11 nucleotides line up with TRBD2. The CDR3 has 15 residues. Trimming at V came to 5 bases and at J to 3 bases, leaving 2 bases not matched to a gene. CDR1 is SGHTA and CDR2 is FQGNSA in the germline V gene. Written as DNA, the CDR3 is TGTGCCAGCAGCCGGACTAGCGGGTACACCGGGGAGCTGTTTTTT. Its protein product is CASSRTSGYTGELFF.

This chain connects TRBV5-1 to TRBJ2-7; D remains unclear. V dropped 2 bases and J dropped 3 bases, with 6 bases sitting between them. Germline lookup yields CDR1 SGHRS and CDR2 YFSETQ. This CDR3 is built from 12 residues. CDR3 loop: CASSLSNYEQYF. As DNA, the CDR3 is TGCGCCAGCAGCTTATCCAACTACGAGCAGTACTTC. Supplemented by reference TRBV5-1 and TRBJ2-7, the full variable domain reads KAGVTQTPRYLIKTRGQQVTLSCSPISGHRSVSWYQQTPGQGLQFLFEYFSETQRNKGNFPGRFSGRQFSNSRSEMNVSTLELGDSALYLCASSLSNYEQYFGPGTRLTVT.

CDR3 loop: CASRQGIEAFF. The DNA for the CDR3 is TGTGCCAGCAGACAAGGGATCGAAGCTTTCTTT. The V and J genes are TRBV5-4 and TRBJ1-1; D not resolved. Trimming removed 5 bases from V and 8 bases from J, with 10 bases in between. This CDR3 region has 11 residues. From germline, CDR1 is SGHNT and CDR2 YYREEE (reference sequence).

The J gene is TRBJ1-3, the V gene TRBV9; D remains ambiguous. The V and J ends lost 5 bases and 4 bases respectively, with 13 bases between them. The CDR3 consists of 14 residues. Per germline, CDR1 SGDLS and CDR2 YYNGEE. The CDR3 loop reads CASSLFDTGNTIYF. In DNA form, the CDR3 reads TGTGCCAGCAGTCTGTTTGATACAGGAAACACCATATATTTT.

The rearrangement links TRBV30 to TRBJ1-2; D is undetermined. CDR1 is GTSNPN, CDR2 SVGIG, per germline (reference sequence). Trimming took off 1 base at V and 8 bases at J, with 17 bases between the two ends. This CDR3 region has 14 residues. The chain's CDR3 is CAWSALEAIRGYTF. For the CDR3, the DNA is TGTGCCTGGAGTGCCCTCGAGGCGATCCGCGGCTACACCTTC.

V and J are TRBV27 and TRBJ1-6, with a weak D call TRBD1 (6 bases). Germline CDR1 MNHEY, CDR2 SMNVEV (reference sequence). V gave up 7 bases and J gave up 9 bases, with 16 bases separating them. The length of the CDR3 is 14 residues. CDR3 sequence (DNA): TGTGCCAGCACCACAGGGAAATATTCTTCACCCCTCCACTTT. Its protein product is CASTTGKYSSPLHF.

The count of this clone is one. The chain uses TRBV9 and TRBJ2-7; D call uncertain. CDR3 size: 11 residues. Germline loops: CDR1 SGDLS, CDR2 YYNGEE. The V end lost 5 bases, the J end lost 1 base, and 4 bases lay between the germline ends. This CDR3 is CASSPSYEQYF. The CDR3 DNA reads TGTGCCAGCAGTCCTTCCTACGAGCAGTACTTC.

The chain joins TRBV7-9 to TRBJ2-7; 7 bases line up with TRBD1. Losses at the gene ends were 5 bases for V and 3 bases for J; bases not matched to a gene: 7. The CDR3 is made up of 14 amino acids. The germline CDR1 and CDR2 sequences are SEHNR and FQNEAQ (reference sequence). The CDR3 reads CASSPDRDSYEQYF. CDR3 DNA: TGTGCCAGCAGCCCGGACCGGGACAGCTACGAGCAGTACTTC.

This clone came up once. The rearrangement links TRBV14 to TRBJ1-2; D is ambiguous. CDR3 length equals 14 residues. V was clipped by 4 bases and J by 5 bases, with 14 bases between them. From germline, CDR1 is SGHDN and CDR2 FVKESK. The DNA for the CDR3 is TGTGCCAGCAGCCCGTTTAATACGGGGTATGGCTACACCTTC. It yields the protein CASSPFNTGYGYTF.

The chain links TRBV30 to TRBJ2-7; 7 bases match TRBD2. The CDR3 spans 13 residues. After removal of 3 bases from V and 6 bases from J, the junction contained 8 bases not matched to a gene. Germline-derived CDR1 and CDR2 are GTSNPN and SVGIG (reference sequence). CDR3 sequence (DNA): TGTGCCTGGAGGCAGGGAGGGGTAGGCGAGCAGTACTTC. This gives the protein CAWRQGGVGEQYF. Supplemented by reference TRBV30 and TRBJ2-7, the full variable domain reads SQTIHQWPATLVQPVGSPLSLECTVEGTSNPNLYWYRQAAGRGLQLLFYSVGIGQISSEVPQNLSASRPQDRQFILSSKKLLLSDSGFYLCAWRQGGVGEQYFGPGTRLTVT.

This sequence joins TRBV11-1 and TRBJ1-1, with TRBD1 as a possible D gene (5 bases). The CDR3 totals 16 residues. The V end was cut by 0 bases, the J end by 1 base, with 12 bases between. Germline lookup yields CDR1 SGHAT and CDR2 FQDESV (reference sequence). CDR3 sequence (DNA): TGTGCCAGCAGCTTAGCCTGGACAAGCCGGAACACTGAAGCTTTCTTT. Its protein product is CASSLAWTSRNTEAFF.

The chain joins TRBV29-1 to TRBJ1-2, with 7 bases fitting TRBD1. Trimming took 2 bases from V and 4 from J; bases not matched to a gene: 7. Germline CDR1 and CDR2: SQVTM and ANQGSEA. The CDR3 loop spans 14 amino acids. The CDR3 sequence is CSVERRDSLYGYTF. CDR3 nucleotide sequence: TGCAGCGTTGAACGGAGGGACAGCCTCTATGGCTACACCTTC.

This clone was recorded once. The J gene is TRBJ2-2, the V gene TRBV7-3; possible D gene TRBD2, 7 bases. Trimming took 3 bases from V and 3 from J, leaving 14 bases between them. CDR1 is SGHTA and CDR2 is FQGTGA in the germline V gene. CDR3 length equals 16 residues. The CDR3 region has the DNA TGTGCCAGCAGCTTTGGCGGGGGCCCCGACACCGGGGAGCTGTTTTTT. Encoded protein: CASSFGGGPDTGELFF. The full variable domain, rest sourced from reference TRBV7-3 and TRBJ2-2, is GAGVSQTPSNKVTEKGKYVELRCDPISGHTALYWYRQSLGQGPEFLIYFQGTGAADDSGLPNDRFFAVRPEGSVSTLKIQRTERGDSAVYLCASSFGGGPDTGELFFGEGSRLTVL.

The chain couples TRBV6-1 to TRBJ1-2; 9 bases are shared with TRBD1. V lost 6 bases and J lost 4; bases outside the gene matches: 6. The CDR3 consists of 14 residues. Germline V lookup: CDR1 MNHNS, CDR2 SASEGT. The CDR3 sequence: CASSRQGEIYGYTF. In DNA form, the CDR3 reads TGTGCCAGCAGCAGACAGGGGGAAATCTATGGCTACACCTTC.

The genes are TRBV29-1 and TRBJ1-1, with no clear D. This CDR3 region has 11 residues. Trimming stripped 4 bases from V and 5 bases from J, with 8 bases between. Germline V gene data show CDR1 as SQVTM and CDR2 as ANQGSEA. CDR3 bases: TGCAGCGTTGGAGGATGGACTGAAGCTTTCTTT. This sequence encodes CSVGGWTEAFF.

V and J are TRBV6-1 and TRBJ1-2; D might be TRBD1 (5 bases). V lost 2 bases to trimming and J lost 7 bases, with 14 bases between them. The CDR3 sequence is 14 residues long. Germline values: CDR1 MNHNS, CDR2 SASEGT. This CDR3 reads CASSESGAYRGYTF. The CDR3 DNA reads as TGTGCCAGCAGTGAAAGTGGGGCCTATCGTGGCTACACCTTC.

This clone was counted between two and nine times. This rearrangement joins TRBV5-8 to TRBJ1-3; no clear D gene. The ends were cut back, 0 bases at V and 3 bases at J, with 7 bases in the middle. The CDR3 runs 14 residues. Looked up from germline, CDR1 is SGHTS and CDR2 is YDEGEE. CDR3 protein: CASSLGMFGNTIYF. The CDR3 nucleotides read TGTGCCAGCAGCTTGGGGATGTTTGGAAACACCATATATTTT.

This chain joins TRBV21-1 and TRBJ2-7; the table's D gene call, TRBD1, was not cross checked with the DNA. TRBV21-1 is noted as a pseudogene. CDR3 size: 16 residues. DNA for the CDR3: TGTGCCAGCAGCAGGCGCGGGACAGGGGGCTTATACGAGCAGTACTTC. Encoded protein: CASSRRGTGGLYEQYF.